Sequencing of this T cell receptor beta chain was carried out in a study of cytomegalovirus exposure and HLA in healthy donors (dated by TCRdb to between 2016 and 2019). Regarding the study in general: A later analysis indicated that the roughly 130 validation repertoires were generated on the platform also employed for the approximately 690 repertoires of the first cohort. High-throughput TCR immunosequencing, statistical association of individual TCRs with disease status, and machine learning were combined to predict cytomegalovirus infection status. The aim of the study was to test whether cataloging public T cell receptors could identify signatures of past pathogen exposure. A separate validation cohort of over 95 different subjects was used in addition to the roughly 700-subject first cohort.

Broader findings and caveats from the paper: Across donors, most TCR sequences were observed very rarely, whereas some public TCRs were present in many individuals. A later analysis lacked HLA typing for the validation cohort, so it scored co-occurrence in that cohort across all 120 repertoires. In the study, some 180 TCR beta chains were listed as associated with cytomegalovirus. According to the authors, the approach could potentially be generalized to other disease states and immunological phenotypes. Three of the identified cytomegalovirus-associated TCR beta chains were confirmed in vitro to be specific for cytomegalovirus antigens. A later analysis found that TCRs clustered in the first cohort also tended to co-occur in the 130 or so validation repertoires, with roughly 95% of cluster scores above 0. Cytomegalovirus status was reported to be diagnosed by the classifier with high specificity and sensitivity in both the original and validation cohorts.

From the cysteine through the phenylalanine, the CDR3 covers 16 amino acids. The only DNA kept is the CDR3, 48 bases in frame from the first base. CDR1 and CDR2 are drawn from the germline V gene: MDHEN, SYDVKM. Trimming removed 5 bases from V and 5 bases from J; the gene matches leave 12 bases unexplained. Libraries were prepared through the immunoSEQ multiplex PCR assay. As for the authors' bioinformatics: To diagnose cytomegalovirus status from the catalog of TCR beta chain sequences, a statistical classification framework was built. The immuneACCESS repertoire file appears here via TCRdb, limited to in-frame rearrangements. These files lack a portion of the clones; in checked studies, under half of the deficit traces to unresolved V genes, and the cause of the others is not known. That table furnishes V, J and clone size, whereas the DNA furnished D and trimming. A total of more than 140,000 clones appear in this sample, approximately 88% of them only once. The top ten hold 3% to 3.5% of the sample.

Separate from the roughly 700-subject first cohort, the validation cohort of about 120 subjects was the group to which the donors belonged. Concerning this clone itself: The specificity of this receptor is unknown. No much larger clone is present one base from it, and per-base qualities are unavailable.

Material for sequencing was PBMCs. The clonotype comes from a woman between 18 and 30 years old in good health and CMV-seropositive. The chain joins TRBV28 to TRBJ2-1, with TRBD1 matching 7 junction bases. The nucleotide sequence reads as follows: TGTGCCAGCAGTCCCCCCGGGACAGCTATTAACAATGAGCAGTTCTTC. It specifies CASSPPGTAINNEQFF.